This T cell receptor (beta chain) emerged from a study of blood T cell repertoires in COVID-19. Study details: Sites in the United States, Italy and Spain provided acute and convalescent COVID-19 samples.

The trim removed 4 bases at V and 4 bases at J, leaving 8 bases unmatched. CDR3 length: 15 residues. Looked up from germline, CDR1 is MNHEY and CDR2 is SVGEGT. Original processing methods: The assay estimated nucleated cells by amplifying reference gene primers. Clones were sequenced by immunoSEQ multiplex PCR, and TCRdb holds only the in-frame ones, with some missing. V, J and clone size are those of that table, while D and trimming were read from the DNA. The sample records about 200,000 clones, 82% being singletons. The receptor was isolated from a woman aged 70-85 years with COVID-19, enrolled during active disease. The chain employs TRBV6-2 or TRBV6-3 and TRBJ1-1; 8 positions match TRBD1. Sequences were obtained from peripheral blood. The CDR3 spells CASSSPHQGATEAFF. The CDR3, as DNA: TGTGCCAGCAGTTCCCCCCATCAGGGGGCCACTGAAGCTTTCTTT.